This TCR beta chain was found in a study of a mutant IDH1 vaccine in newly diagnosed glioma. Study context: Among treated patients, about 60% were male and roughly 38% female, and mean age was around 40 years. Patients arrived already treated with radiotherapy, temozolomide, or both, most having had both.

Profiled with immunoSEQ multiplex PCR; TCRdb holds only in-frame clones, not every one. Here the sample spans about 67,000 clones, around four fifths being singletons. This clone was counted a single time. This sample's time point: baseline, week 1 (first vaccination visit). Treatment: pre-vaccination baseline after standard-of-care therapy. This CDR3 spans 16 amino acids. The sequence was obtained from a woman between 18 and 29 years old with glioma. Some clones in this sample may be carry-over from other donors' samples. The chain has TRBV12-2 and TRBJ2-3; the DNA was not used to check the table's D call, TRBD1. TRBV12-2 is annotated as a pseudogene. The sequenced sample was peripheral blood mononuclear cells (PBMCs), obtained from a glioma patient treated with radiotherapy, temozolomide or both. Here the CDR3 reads CASRPGQGSGTDTQYF. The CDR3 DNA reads TGTGCAAGTCGCCCCGGACAGGGTTCGGGCACAGATACGCAGTATTTT.